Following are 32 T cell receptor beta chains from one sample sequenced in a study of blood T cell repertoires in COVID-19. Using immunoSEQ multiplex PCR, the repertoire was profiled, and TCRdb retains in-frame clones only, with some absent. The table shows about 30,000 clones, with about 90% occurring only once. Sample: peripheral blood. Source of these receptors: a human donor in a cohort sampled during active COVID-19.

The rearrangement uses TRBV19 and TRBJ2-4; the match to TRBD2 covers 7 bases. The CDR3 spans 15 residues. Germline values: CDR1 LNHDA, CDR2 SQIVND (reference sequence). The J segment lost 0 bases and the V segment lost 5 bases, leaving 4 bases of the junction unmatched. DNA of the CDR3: TGTGCCAGTAGTGTGGGAGGGGTAGCCAAAAACATTCAGTACTTC. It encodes CASSVGGVAKNIQYF. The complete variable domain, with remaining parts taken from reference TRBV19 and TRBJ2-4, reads DGGITQSPKYLFRKEGQNVTLSCEQNLNHDAMYWYRQDPGQGLRLIYYSQIVNDFQKGDIAEGYSVSREKKESFPLTVTSAQKNPTAFYLCASSVGGVAKNIQYFGAGTRLSVL.

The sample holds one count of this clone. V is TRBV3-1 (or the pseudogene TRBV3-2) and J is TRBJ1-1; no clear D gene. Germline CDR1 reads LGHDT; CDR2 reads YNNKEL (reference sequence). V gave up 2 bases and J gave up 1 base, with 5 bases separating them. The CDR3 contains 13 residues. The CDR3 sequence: CASSQFSNTEAFF. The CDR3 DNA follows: TGTGCCAGCAGCCAATTCTCGAACACTGAAGCTTTCTTT.

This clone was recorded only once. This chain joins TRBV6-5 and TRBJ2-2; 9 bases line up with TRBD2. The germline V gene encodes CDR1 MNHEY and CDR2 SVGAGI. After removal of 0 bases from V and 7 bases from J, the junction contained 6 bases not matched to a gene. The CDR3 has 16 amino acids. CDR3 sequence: CASSYSGLAGYGELFF. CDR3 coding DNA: TGTGCCAGCAGTTACTCGGGACTAGCCGGATACGGGGAGCTGTTTTTT.

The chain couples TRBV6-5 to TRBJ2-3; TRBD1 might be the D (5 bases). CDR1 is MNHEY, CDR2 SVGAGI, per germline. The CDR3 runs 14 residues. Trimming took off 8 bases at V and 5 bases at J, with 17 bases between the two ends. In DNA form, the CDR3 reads TGTGCCAGCCACTCTTTATCAAGGGGAGATACGCAGTATTTT. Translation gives CASHSLSRGDTQYF.

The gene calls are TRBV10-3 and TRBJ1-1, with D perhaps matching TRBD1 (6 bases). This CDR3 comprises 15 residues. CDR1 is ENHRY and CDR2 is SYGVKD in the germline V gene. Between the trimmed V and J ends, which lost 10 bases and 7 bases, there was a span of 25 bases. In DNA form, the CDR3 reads TGTGCCACCTCGGACCGGGACACGGTAGTCGGTGAAGCTTTCTTT. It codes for CATSDRDTVVGEAFF.

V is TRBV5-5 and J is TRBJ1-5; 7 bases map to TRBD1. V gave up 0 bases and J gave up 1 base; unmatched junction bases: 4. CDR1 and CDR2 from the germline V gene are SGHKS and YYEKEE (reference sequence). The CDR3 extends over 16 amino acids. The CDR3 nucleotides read TGTGCCAGCAGCTTGGAGACAGGGCTCAGCAATCAGCCCCAGCATTTT. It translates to CASSLETGLSNQPQHF.

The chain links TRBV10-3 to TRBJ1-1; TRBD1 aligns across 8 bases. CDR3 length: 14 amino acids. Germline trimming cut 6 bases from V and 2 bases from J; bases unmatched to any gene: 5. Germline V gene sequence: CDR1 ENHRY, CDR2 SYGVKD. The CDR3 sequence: CAIRRGQDNTEAFF. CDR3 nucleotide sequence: TGTGCCATCAGAAGGGGACAGGACAACACTGAAGCTTTCTTT.

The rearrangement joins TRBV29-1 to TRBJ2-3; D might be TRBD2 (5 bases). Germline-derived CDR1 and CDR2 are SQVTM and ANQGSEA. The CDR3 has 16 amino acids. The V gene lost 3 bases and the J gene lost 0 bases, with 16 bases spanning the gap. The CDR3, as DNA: TGCAGCGTTGATGCCCGGCGGGTGGTCAGCACAGATACGCAGTATTTT. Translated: CSVDARRVVSTDTQYF.

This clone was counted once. CDR3 in amino acids: CSVGGGQVKADTQYF. As DNA, the CDR3 is TGCAGCGTTGGGGGGGGACAGGTTAAGGCAGATACGCAGTATTTT. The chain recombines TRBV29-1 with TRBJ2-3, with D tentatively TRBD1 (8 bases). Trimming took 4 bases from V and 4 from J, leaving 18 bases between them. Germline CDR1 and CDR2: SQVTM and ANQGSEA. The CDR3 spans 15 residues.

CDR3 region: CASSRTGTVNSPLHF. For the CDR3, the DNA is TGTGCCAGCAGCCGGACCGGGACAGTTAATTCACCCCTCCACTTT. The V call is TRBV7-9, the J call TRBJ1-6; 7 bases map to TRBD1. The CDR3 loop spans 15 amino acids. Trimming took 5 bases from V and 6 from J; bases not matched to a gene: 7. Germline-derived CDR1 and CDR2 are SEHNR and FQNEAQ (reference sequence).

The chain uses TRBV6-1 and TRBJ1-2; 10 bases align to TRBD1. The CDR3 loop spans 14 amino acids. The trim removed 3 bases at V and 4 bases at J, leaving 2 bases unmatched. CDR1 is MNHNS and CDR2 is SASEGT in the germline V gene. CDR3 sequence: CASSEGTGAYGYTF. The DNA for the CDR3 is TGTGCCAGCAGTGAGGGGACAGGGGCCTATGGCTACACCTTC.

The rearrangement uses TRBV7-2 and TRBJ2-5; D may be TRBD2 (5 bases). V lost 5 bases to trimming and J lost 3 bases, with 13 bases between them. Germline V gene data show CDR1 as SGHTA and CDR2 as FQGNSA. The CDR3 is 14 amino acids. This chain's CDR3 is CASSISSGKETQYF. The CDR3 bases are TGTGCCAGCAGCATTAGTTCCGGGAAAGAGACCCAGTACTTC.

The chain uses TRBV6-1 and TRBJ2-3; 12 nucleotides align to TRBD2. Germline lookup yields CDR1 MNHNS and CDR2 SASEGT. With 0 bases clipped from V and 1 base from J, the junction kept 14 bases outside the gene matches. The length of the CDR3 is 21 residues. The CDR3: CASSEAIIFLAGGRGTDTQYF. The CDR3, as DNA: TGTGCCAGCAGTGAAGCTATCATATTCCTAGCGGGGGGGAGGGGCACAGATACGCAGTATTTT.

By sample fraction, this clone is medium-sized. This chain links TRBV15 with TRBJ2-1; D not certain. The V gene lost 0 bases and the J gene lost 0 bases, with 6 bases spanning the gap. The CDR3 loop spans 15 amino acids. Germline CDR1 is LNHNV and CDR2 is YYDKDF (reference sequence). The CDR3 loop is CATSRDASSYNEQFF. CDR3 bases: TGTGCCACCAGCAGAGATGCTAGCTCCTACAATGAGCAGTTCTTC.

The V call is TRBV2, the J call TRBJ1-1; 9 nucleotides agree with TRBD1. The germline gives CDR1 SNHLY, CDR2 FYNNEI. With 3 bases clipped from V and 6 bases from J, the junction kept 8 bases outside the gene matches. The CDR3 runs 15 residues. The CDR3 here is CASSDIGQGIPEAFF. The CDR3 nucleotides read TGTGCCAGCAGTGATATAGGACAGGGGATCCCTGAAGCTTTCTTT.

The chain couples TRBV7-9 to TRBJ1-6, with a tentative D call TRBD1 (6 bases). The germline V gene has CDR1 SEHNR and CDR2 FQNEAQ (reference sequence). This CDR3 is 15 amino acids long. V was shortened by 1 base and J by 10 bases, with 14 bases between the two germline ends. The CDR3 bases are TGTGCCAGCAGCTTAGGGACAGCCGAGCACTCACCCCTCCACTTT. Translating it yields CASSLGTAEHSPLHF.

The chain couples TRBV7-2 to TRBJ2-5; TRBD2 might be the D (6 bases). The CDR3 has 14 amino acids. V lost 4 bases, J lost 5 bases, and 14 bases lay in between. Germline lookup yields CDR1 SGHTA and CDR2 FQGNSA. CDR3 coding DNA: TGTGCCAGCAGCTCCAGCGGGTGGGGGGAGACCCAGTACTTC. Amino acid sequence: CASSSSGWGETQYF.

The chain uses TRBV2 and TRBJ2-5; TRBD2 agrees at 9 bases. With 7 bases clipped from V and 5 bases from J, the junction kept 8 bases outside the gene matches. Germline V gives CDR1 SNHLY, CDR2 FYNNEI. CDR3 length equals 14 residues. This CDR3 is CASKISGRRETQYF. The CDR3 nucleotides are TGTGCCAGCAAGATTAGCGGGAGACGGGAGACCCAGTACTTC.

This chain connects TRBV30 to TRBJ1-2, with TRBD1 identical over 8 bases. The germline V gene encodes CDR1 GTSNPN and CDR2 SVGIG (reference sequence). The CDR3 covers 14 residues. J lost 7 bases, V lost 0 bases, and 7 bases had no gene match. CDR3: CAWSVNHRGTGYTF. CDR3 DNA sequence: TGTGCCTGGAGTGTAAACCACAGGGGGACTGGCTACACCTTC.

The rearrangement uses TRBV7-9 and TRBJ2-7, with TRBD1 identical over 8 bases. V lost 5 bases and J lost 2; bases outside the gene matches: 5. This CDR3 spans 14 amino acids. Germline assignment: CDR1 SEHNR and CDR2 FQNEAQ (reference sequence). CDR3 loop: CASSGTGYTYEQYF. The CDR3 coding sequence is TGTGCCAGCAGCGGGACAGGCTATACCTACGAGCAGTACTTC.

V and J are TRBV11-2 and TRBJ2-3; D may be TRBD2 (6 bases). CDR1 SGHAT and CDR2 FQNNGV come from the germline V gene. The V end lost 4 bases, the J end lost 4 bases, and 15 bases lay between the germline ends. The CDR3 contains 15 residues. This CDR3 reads CASSWDFVTPDTQYF. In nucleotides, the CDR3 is TGTGCCAGCAGCTGGGACTTCGTGACTCCAGATACGCAGTATTTT. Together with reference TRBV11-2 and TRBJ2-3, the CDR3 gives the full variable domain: EAGVAQSPRYKIIEKRQSVAFWCNPISGHATLYWYQQILGQGPKLLIQFQNNGVVDDSQLPKDRFSAERLKGVDSTLKIQPAKLEDSAVYLCASSWDFVTPDTQYFGPGTRLTVL.

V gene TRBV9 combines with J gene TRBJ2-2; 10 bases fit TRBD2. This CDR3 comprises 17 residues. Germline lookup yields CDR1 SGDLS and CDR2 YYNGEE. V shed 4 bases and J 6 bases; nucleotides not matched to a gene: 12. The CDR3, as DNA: TGTGCCAGCAGCCCACTCCCTGAACTAGCGGGACCCGGGGAGCTGTTTTTT. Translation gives CASSPLPELAGPGELFF.

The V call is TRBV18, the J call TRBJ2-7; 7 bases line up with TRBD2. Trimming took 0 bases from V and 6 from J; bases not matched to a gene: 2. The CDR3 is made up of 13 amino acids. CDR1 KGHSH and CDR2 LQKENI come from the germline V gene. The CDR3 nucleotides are TGTGCCAGCTCACCACCGCCGGGGGGCGAGCAGTACTTC. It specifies CASSPPPGGEQYF.

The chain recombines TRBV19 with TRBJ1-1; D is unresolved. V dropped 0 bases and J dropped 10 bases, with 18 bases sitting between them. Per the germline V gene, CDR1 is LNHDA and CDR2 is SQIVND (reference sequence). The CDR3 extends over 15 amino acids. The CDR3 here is CASSIDSPGSFAAFF. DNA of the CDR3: TGTGCCAGTAGTATAGATTCGCCGGGATCCTTTGCAGCTTTCTTT.

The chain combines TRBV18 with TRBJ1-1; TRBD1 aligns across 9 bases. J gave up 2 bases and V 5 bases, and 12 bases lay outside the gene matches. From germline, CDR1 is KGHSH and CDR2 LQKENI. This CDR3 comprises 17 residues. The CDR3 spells CASSFSLQGAGNTEAFF. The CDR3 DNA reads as TGTGCCAGCTCATTCTCCCTACAGGGGGCGGGAAACACTGAAGCTTTCTTT.

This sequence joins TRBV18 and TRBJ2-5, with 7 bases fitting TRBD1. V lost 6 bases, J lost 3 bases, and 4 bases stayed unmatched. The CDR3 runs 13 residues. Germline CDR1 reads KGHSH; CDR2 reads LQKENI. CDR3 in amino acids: CASSPGTEETQYF. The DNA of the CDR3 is TGTGCCAGCTCGCCCGGGACAGAAGAGACCCAGTACTTC.

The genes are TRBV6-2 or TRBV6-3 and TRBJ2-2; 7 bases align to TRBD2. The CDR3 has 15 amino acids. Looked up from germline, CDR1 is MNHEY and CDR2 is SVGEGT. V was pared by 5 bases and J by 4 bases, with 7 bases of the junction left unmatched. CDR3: CASSPSGDFTGELFF. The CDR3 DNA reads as TGTGCCAGCAGTCCAAGCGGGGATTTCACCGGGGAGCTGTTTTTT.

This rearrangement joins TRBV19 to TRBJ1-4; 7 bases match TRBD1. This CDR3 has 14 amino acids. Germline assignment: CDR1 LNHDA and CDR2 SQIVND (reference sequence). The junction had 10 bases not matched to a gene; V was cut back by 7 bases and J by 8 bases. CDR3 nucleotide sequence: TGTGCCAGTAACCGAGGGGGCGCAGGGGAAAAACTGTTTTTT. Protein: CASNRGGAGEKLFF.

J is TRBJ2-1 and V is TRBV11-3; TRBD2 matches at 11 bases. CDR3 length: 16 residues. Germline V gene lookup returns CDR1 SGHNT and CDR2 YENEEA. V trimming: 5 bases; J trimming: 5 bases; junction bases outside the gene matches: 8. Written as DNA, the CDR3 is TGTGCCAGCAGCAAGGAAGGGACTAGCGGAGACAATGAGCAGTTCTTC. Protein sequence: CASSKEGTSGDNEQFF.

CDR3 nucleotide sequence: TGTGCCAGCAGTTATTCGAGGGCTGAAGCTTTCTTT. Translating gives CASSYSRAEAFF. The chain links TRBV6-2 or TRBV6-3 to TRBJ1-1; D gene ambiguous. This CDR3 is 12 amino acids long. Germline V gene data show CDR1 as MNHEY and CDR2 as SVGEGT. Deletions cut 3 bases from V and 6 bases from J, with 8 bases between.

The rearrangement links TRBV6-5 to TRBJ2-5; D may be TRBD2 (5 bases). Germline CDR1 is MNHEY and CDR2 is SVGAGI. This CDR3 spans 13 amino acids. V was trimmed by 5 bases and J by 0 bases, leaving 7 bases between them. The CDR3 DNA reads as TGTGCCAGCAGTACGGGGTACCAAGAGACCCAGTACTTC. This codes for CASSTGYQETQYF.

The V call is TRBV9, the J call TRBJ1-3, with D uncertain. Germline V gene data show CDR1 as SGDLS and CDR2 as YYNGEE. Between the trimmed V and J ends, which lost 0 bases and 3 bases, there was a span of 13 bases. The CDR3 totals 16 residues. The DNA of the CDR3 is TGTGCCAGCAGCGTAGACAGCGGAAATCTTGGAAACACCATATATTTT. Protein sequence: CASSVDSGNLGNTIYF.